The entry below gives a single T cell receptor (beta chain) sequence along with its context. The antigen is unknown. There are 14 residues in the CDR3. CDR1 is SGHTA and CDR2 is FQGNSA in the germline V gene. Trimming took 3 bases from V and 2 from J, leaving 9 bases between them. Using RNA template, CDR3s of TCR alpha and beta were amplified with iRepertoire arm-PCR. Each CDR3 protein is one row after TCRdb ran MiXCR on the multiplex PCR reads. The sample includes about 410,000 distinct CDR3 sequences, 35% to 45% of them seen just once. These data belong to a study of glioma-infiltrating T cells. On the study more broadly: Presurgical dexamethasone in glioma patients lasted six or fewer days. Blood libraries targeted about 4- to 11-fold coverage of about a million T cells. Whole-study results and caveats: Signature shared blood CDR3 motifs were enriched in low-divergence and depleted in high-divergence patients. Tissue and blood shared very few CDR3 sequences.

The source material was glioma tissue, nonneoplastic brain tissue, or PBMCs (not recorded which). This sequence joins TRBV7-2 and TRBJ2-3, with D perhaps assigned TRBD1 or TRBD2 (5 bases each). This receptor was identified in a human donor with low-grade glioma or glioblastoma, undergoing nonglioma brain surgery, or in good health (not recorded which). The DNA for the CDR3 is TGTGCCAGCAGCTTCGGAGGACACACAGATACGCAGTATTTT. Its protein is CASSFGGHTDTQYF.